The 18 T cell receptor beta chains below were found in one sample sequenced in a study of response to subunit inactivated influenza vaccine. One entry per CDR3 protein results from TCRdb running MiXCR on the RT-PCR reads. The table records a few hundred thousand distinct CDR3 sequences, about 11% of them present only once. The same sample was also used in a study of T cells expressing NK-cell markers. From that report: With UMIs, 5'RACE template switching was used to make TCR beta cDNA.

The sequencing used PBMCs from blood, collected on the day of vaccination. The receptors were sampled from a man in his fifties who received an inactivated influenza vaccine.

The chain carries TRBV29-1 and TRBJ2-1, with 8 bases fitting TRBD2. The CDR3 is 13 amino acids. V lost 7 bases and J lost 7; bases outside the gene matches: 9. Per germline, CDR1 SQVTM and CDR2 ANQGSEA. The CDR3 sequence: CSGLTSGSNEQFF. The CDR3 region has the DNA TGCAGCGGTCTTACCAGCGGGAGTAATGAGCAGTTCTTC.

The sample holds many counts of this clonotype. V gene TRBV7-9 combines with J gene TRBJ2-1; D assignment may be TRBD1 or TRBD2 (5 bases each). Germline V gene sequence: CDR1 SEHNR, CDR2 FQNEAQ (reference sequence). The CDR3 consists of 17 residues. The germline V and J ends were trimmed by 0 bases and 6 bases, with 18 bases remaining between them. The CDR3 DNA is TGTGCCAGCAGCTTAGCTCGGGACCTAGGCTGGGCCAATGAGCAGTTCTTC. This sequence encodes CASSLARDLGWANEQFF.

This clonotype was seen only a few times. This chain joins TRBV28 and TRBJ2-3; 8 bases agree with TRBD2. This CDR3 comprises 13 residues. Germline V gene lookup returns CDR1 MDHEN and CDR2 SYDVKM. The CDR3 spells CAIGAGVTDTQYF. CDR3 coding DNA: TGTGCAATAGGAGCGGGGGTCACAGATACGCAGTATTTT.

The chain recombines TRBV29-1 with TRBJ2-2, with TRBD1 as a possible D gene (6 bases). Germline V CDR1 and CDR2: SQVTM, ANQGSEA. The CDR3 loop spans 13 amino acids. V was cut by 7 bases and J by 6 bases, with 15 bases left in between. CDR3 coding DNA: TGCAGCGGTTTACTACAGGGCCCCGGGGAGCTGTTTTTT. It specifies CSGLLQGPGELFF.

V usage is TRBV5-1 and J usage is TRBJ2-5, with TRBD1 matching over 11 bases. This CDR3 spans 15 amino acids. After removal of 6 bases from V and 5 bases from J, the junction contained 9 bases not matched to a gene. The germline CDR1 and CDR2 sequences are SGHRS and YFSETQ. CDR3 residues: CASISGQGAKETQYF. In DNA form, the CDR3 reads TGCGCCAGCATATCAGGACAGGGGGCGAAGGAGACCCAGTACTTC.

This clonotype was detected only a few times. The chain employs TRBV12-5 and TRBJ1-6, with TRBD1 matching over 8 bases. The CDR3 sequence is 17 residues long. The germline V gene encodes CDR1 LGHNT and CDR2 FRNRAP. The V gene end was trimmed by 6 bases and the J gene end by 7 bases; junction bases not matched to a gene: 14. DNA of the CDR3: TGTGCTAGTGGACCGGATGAGGACAGGGTGAGCAATTCACCCCTCCACTTT. Amino acid sequence: CASGPDEDRVSNSPLHF.

In this sample, this clonotype turned up many times. This chain links TRBV12-3 or TRBV12-4 with TRBJ2-2, with 10 bases that match TRBD2. V was pared by 1 base and J by 4 bases, with 0 bases of the junction left unmatched. CDR3 size: 15 residues. The DNA of the CDR3 is TGTGCCAGCAGTTTAGGACTAGCGGGCACCGGGGAGCTGTTTTTT. As protein: CASSLGLAGTGELFF.

This clonotype has a handful of counts. V usage is TRBV7-9 and J usage is TRBJ2-7; TRBD1 matches 7 bases. The germline CDR1 and CDR2 sequences are SEHNR and FQNEAQ (reference sequence). The junction had 9 bases not matched to a gene; V was cut back by 6 bases and J by 4 bases. The CDR3 is 14 residues long. In DNA form, the CDR3 reads TGTGCCAGCAGTTTTCCGGGACAGCGTTACGAGCAGTACTTC. It translates to CASSFPGQRYEQYF.

This clonotype was counted a few times. Written as DNA, the CDR3 is TGCGCCAGCAGCTTGGATTACGGGGGGGACGGTACGCAGTATTTT. This gives the protein CASSLDYGGDGTQYF. The genes are TRBV5-1 and TRBJ2-3; 8 bases fit TRBD2. Trimming removed 0 bases from V and 8 bases from J; junction bases left unmatched: 8. The CDR3 contains 15 residues. Germline V lookup: CDR1 SGHRS, CDR2 YFSETQ.

The J gene is TRBJ2-1, the V gene TRBV5-5; D is unresolved. The CDR3 totals 13 residues. CDR1 SGHKS and CDR2 YYEKEE come from the germline V gene (reference sequence). The V gene lost 0 bases and the J gene lost 6 bases, with 7 bases spanning the gap. The DNA of the CDR3 is TGTGCCAGCAGCTTGGAAGTGATCAATGAGCAGTTCTTC. This gives the protein CASSLEVINEQFF.

The sample holds many counts of this clonotype. V usage is TRBV28 and J usage is TRBJ2-7; 7 nucleotides agree with TRBD2. This CDR3 spans 18 amino acids. Trimming cost V 5 bases and J 0 bases; bases outside gene matches: 16. Germline V gene data show CDR1 as MDHEN and CDR2 as SYDVKM. This CDR3 is CASSPTRSWAGVSYEQYF. The CDR3 DNA reads TGTGCCAGCAGTCCGACGCGGAGTTGGGCGGGAGTCTCCTACGAGCAGTACTTC. The whole variable domain, filled in from reference TRBV28 and TRBJ2-7, reads DVKVTQSSRYLVKRTGEKVFLECVQDMDHENMFWYRQDPGLGLRLIYFSYDVKMKEKGDIPEGYSVSREKKERFSLILESASTNQTSMYLCASSPTRSWAGVSYEQYFGPGTRLTVT.

There are a few counts of this clonotype. V and J are TRBV15 and TRBJ2-3, with a tentative D call TRBD2 (5 bases). The CDR3 spans 16 residues. V gave up 3 bases and J gave up 0 bases, with 13 bases separating them. The germline CDR1 and CDR2 sequences are LNHNV and YYDKDF (reference sequence). CDR3 protein: CATSSPRTLSTDTQYF. The DNA of the CDR3 is TGTGCCACCAGCAGCCCCAGGACTCTCAGCACAGATACGCAGTATTTT.

This chain uses TRBV5-5 with TRBJ2-7, with a tentative D call TRBD1 (6 bases). Deletions cut 0 bases from V and 4 bases from J, with 20 bases between. This CDR3 has 17 amino acids. Germline V gene lookup returns CDR1 SGHKS and CDR2 YYEKEE (reference sequence). The CDR3 is CASSLGRQQGYIYEQYF. CDR3 nucleotide sequence: TGTGCCAGCAGCTTGGGGAGACAACAGGGTTACATTTACGAGCAGTACTTC.

This clonotype was seen a few times. CDR3 DNA sequence: TGTGCCAGCAGTTACTCGAGAACTAGCGGGACCAATGTGGGCAATGAGCAGTTCTTC. Amino acids: CASSYSRTSGTNVGNEQFF. This chain connects TRBV6-5 to TRBJ2-1; TRBD2 matches 10 bases. V lost 0 bases and J lost 6; bases outside the gene matches: 14. Per germline, CDR1 MNHEY and CDR2 SVGAGI. The CDR3 has 19 amino acids.

The sample holds a few counts of this clonotype. The genes are TRBV12-3 or TRBV12-4 and TRBJ1-1; D remains ambiguous. This CDR3 comprises 14 residues. V was shortened by 3 bases and J by 2 bases, with 10 bases between the two germline ends. The CDR3 nucleotides are TGTGCCAGCAGTTTGAACGGATTTAACACTGAAGCTTTCTTT. Translated: CASSLNGFNTEAFF.

A few counts support this clonotype. The V call is TRBV29-1, the J call TRBJ2-7; 11 bases align to TRBD2. The CDR3 runs 15 residues. Germline CDR1 SQVTM, CDR2 ANQGSEA. Trimming cost V 5 bases and J 2 bases; bases outside gene matches: 8. The CDR3 loop reads CSVRLAGGKPYEQYF. Here the CDR3 DNA reads TGCAGCGTTCGGCTAGCGGGAGGCAAACCCTACGAGCAGTACTTC.

The chain recombines TRBV25-1 with TRBJ2-5; D ambiguous. The J call may be in error: the DNA end matches TRBJ2-1 better. CDR1 is MGHDK and CDR2 is SYGVNS in the germline V gene. There are 13 residues in the CDR3. DNA for the CDR3: TGTGCCAGCAGTGATGGCACTTTTGAGACCCAGTTCTTC. Protein: CASSDGTFETQFF.

This chain joins TRBV5-6 and TRBJ2-1; tentative D call: TRBD2 (5 bases). The CDR3 totals 15 residues. Germline assignment: CDR1 SGHDT and CDR2 YYEEEE. The V and J ends lost 3 bases and 7 bases respectively, with 17 bases between them. The CDR3 DNA reads TGTGCCAGCAGCTCAGCGGCAGACTGGCATAATGAGCAGTTCTTC. Translation gives CASSSAADWHNEQFF.